Listed here are 27 T cell receptor beta chains from one sample, sequenced in a study of response to subunit inactivated influenza vaccine (dated by TCRdb to the late 2010s). The method was RT-PCR. Sequencing was carried out with an Illumina HiSeq 2500. The public reads were quality trimmed at Q25 with fastp and then assembled into clones with MiXCR by TCRdb, keeping productive beta chains. Records with the same CDR3 protein are collapsed into one entry carrying the most frequent genes and DNA. The table for this sample lists more than 450,000 distinct CDR3 sequences; 10% to 15% of them were counted only once. The ten biggest clones cover 10% to 13% of the sample. The specimen comprised PBMCs from blood, sampled on the day of vaccination. The receptors originated from a man between 50 and 59 years old who received an inactivated influenza vaccine. Donor details come from another sample of the same person, matched by shared clones.

This clonotype was observed a handful of times. J is TRBJ1-3 and V is TRBV11-2; the D is unclear. Germline V gene lookup returns CDR1 SGHAT and CDR2 FQNNGV. This CDR3 spans 14 amino acids. Trimming took 4 bases from V and 4 from J, leaving 11 bases between them. For the CDR3, the DNA is TGTGCCAGCAGCTACCGACAAGTCGGAAACACCATATATTTT. It is translated as CASSYRQVGNTIYF.

This clonotype was found a few times. The V gene is TRBV12-3 or TRBV12-4, the J gene TRBJ1-3; D may be TRBD1 (5 bases). Trimming shortened V by 11 bases and J by 2 bases, and 16 bases separated the two germline ends. This CDR3 has 14 residues. CDR3 sequence reads: CALERRTTGNTIYF. CDR3 coding DNA: TGTGCCCTAGAACGCAGGACAACTGGAAACACCATATATTTT.

This clonotype was observed a few times. This chain links TRBV4-3 with TRBJ1-2, with TRBD1 identical over 12 bases. Trimming cost V 2 bases and J 8 bases; bases outside gene matches: 6. The length of the CDR3 is 15 residues. CDR1 is LGHNA, CDR2 YSLEER, per germline. DNA for the CDR3: TGCGCCAGCAGCCAAACGGGACAGGGGGCGTGGGGCTACACCTTC. Its translation: CASSQTGQGAWGYTF.

This clonotype was counted at least ten times. The chain employs TRBV12-3 or TRBV12-4 and TRBJ1-5, with D unclear. This CDR3 is 12 amino acids long. V was pared by 1 base and J by 6 bases, with 4 bases between. In DNA form, the CDR3 reads TGTGCCAGCAGTTTAGTGGCTCAGCCCCAGCATTTT. It codes for CASSLVAQPQHF.

The V call is TRBV27, the J call TRBJ2-2, with D uncertain. CDR3 size: 14 residues. Trimming pared 7 bases from V and 0 bases from J, leaving 9 bases between. Germline assignment: CDR1 MNHEY and CDR2 SMNVEV (reference sequence). CDR3 in DNA: TGTGCCAGCAATATCCGGGCGAACACCGGGGAGCTGTTTTTT. Amino acids: CASNIRANTGELFF.

The chain carries TRBV12-3 or TRBV12-4 and TRBJ1-6; D is undetermined. V lost 4 bases and J lost 0, with 10 bases in between. This CDR3 is 16 amino acids long. The CDR3 DNA reads as TGTGCCAGCAGTTACGGACCTAGCTCCTATAATTCACCCCTCCACTTT. Translated: CASSYGPSSYNSPLHF.

Note on this clonotype: This may stem from a read error, because a much larger clone lies one nucleotide away. The V and J genes are TRBV2 and TRBJ2-3; 7 nucleotides line up with TRBD2. Trimming took 6 bases from V and 2 from J; bases not matched to a gene: 5. Germline CDR1 is SNHLY and CDR2 is FYNNEI. This CDR3 is 14 amino acids long. The CDR3 is CASSATSNTDTQYF. CDR3 bases: TGTGCCAGCAGCGCGACTAGCAACACAGATACGCAGTATTTT.

The rearrangement links TRBV29-1 to TRBJ1-1, with 7 bases fitting TRBD1. J gave up 0 bases and V 4 bases, and 2 bases lay outside the gene matches. From germline, CDR1 is SQVTM and CDR2 ANQGSEA. The CDR3 extends over 13 amino acids. The CDR3 spells CSVGRGLNTEAFF. CDR3 coding DNA: TGCAGCGTTGGAAGGGGGCTGAACACTGAAGCTTTCTTT.

Ten or more counts support this clonotype. This sequence joins TRBV2 and TRBJ2-5; unclear D gene. The CDR3 covers 13 residues. Germline values: CDR1 SNHLY, CDR2 FYNNEI. Trimming removed 2 bases at V and 7 bases at J, with 11 bases between. The CDR3 protein is CASSEWRRRTQYF. Here the CDR3 DNA reads TGTGCCAGCAGTGAATGGCGGCGGCGGACCCAGTACTTC.

About this clonotype itself: The junction and the germline gene differ at one end; a read error may be behind it. The chain has TRBV4-2 and TRBJ2-2; either TRBD1 or TRBD2 may supply D (5 bases each). The CDR3 contains 15 residues. Germline V lookup: CDR1 LGHNA, CDR2 YNFKEQ. The CDR3 protein is CARSHRGVSTGELFF. The CDR3 bases are TGTGCCAGGAGCCATAGGGGAGTAAGCACCGGGGAGCTGTTTTTT.

This clonotype has just a few counts. The rearrangement uses TRBV19 and TRBJ2-1, with TRBD2 matching 8 bases. The CDR3 consists of 15 residues. The V and J ends lost 7 bases and 4 bases, in that order; junction bases with no gene match: 9. Germline CDR1 LNHDA, CDR2 SQIVND (reference sequence). CDR3 loop: CASTRSGGLYNEQFF. The CDR3 DNA follows: TGTGCCAGTACCCGTTCGGGGGGGCTATACAATGAGCAGTTCTTC. The full variable domain, rest sourced from reference TRBV19 and TRBJ2-1, is DGGITQSPKYLFRKEGQNVTLSCEQNLNHDAMYWYRQDPGQGLRLIYYSQIVNDFQKGDIAEGYSVSREKKESFPLTVTSAQKNPTAFYLCASTRSGGLYNEQFFGPGTRLTVL.

The CDR3 protein is CASSPLTGATYNEQFF. DNA for the CDR3: TGCGCCAGCAGCCCACTGACAGGGGCGACATACAATGAGCAGTTCTTC. V is TRBV4-3 and J is TRBJ2-1; 8 nucleotides agree with TRBD1. V dropped 4 bases and J dropped 4; count of bases not matched to a gene: 9. The germline V gene encodes CDR1 LGHNA and CDR2 YSLEER. CDR3 length equals 16 residues.

The chain combines TRBV29-1 with TRBJ2-3; 11 bases agree with TRBD2. The CDR3 is 14 amino acids. The junction had 4 bases not matched to a gene; V was cut back by 4 bases and J by 4 bases. Germline CDR1 reads SQVTM; CDR2 reads ANQGSEA. CDR3 sequence reads: CSVAVAGGADTQYF. In DNA, the CDR3 is TGCAGCGTTGCGGTAGCGGGGGGGGCAGATACGCAGTATTTT.

This clonotype was seen only a few times. The CDR3 bases are TGCGCCAGCAGTTACGGGACTAGCGAGAACACCGGGGAGCTGTTTTTT. Residues: CASSYGTSENTGELFF. V usage is TRBV5-1 and J usage is TRBJ2-2, with TRBD2 identical over 10 bases. The CDR3 length is 16 residues. V dropped 5 bases and J dropped 1; count of bases not matched to a gene: 5. Germline V gene data show CDR1 as SGHRS and CDR2 as YFSETQ.

This clonotype came up many times. This sequence joins TRBV5-1 and TRBJ2-4; TRBD1 is a possible D gene (6 bases). Germline assignment: CDR1 SGHRS and CDR2 YFSETQ. V lost 1 base and J lost 6, with 11 bases in between. The length of the CDR3 is 14 residues. The CDR3 reads CASSLNREINIQYF. The CDR3 DNA reads TGCGCCAGCAGCTTGAACAGGGAGATAAACATTCAGTACTTC.

This clonotype has more than one count but fewer than ten. The chain employs TRBV7-9 and TRBJ2-1; D ambiguous. Per the germline V gene, CDR1 is SEHNR and CDR2 is FQNEAQ (reference sequence). CDR3 length equals 12 residues. V lost 1 base, J lost 10 bases, and 8 bases lay in between. This CDR3 reads CASSLVTLEQFF. The CDR3 DNA reads TGTGCCAGCAGCTTAGTAACGTTGGAGCAGTTCTTC.

Ten or more counts support this clonotype. The chain combines TRBV9 with TRBJ2-2, with TRBD2 matching 14 bases. V dropped 0 bases and J dropped 3; count of bases not matched to a gene: 7. The CDR3 spans 19 residues. CDR1 SGDLS and CDR2 YYNGEE come from the germline V gene. CDR3 region: CASSVVGTSGSRYTGELFF. As DNA, the CDR3 is TGTGCCAGCAGCGTAGTTGGGACTAGCGGGAGCCGGTACACCGGGGAGCTGTTTTTT. The whole variable domain, remainder taken from reference TRBV9 and TRBJ2-2, is DSGVTQTPKHLITATGQRVTLRCSPRSGDLSVYWYQQSLDQGLQFLIQYYNGEERAKGNILERFSAQQFPDLHSELNLSSLELGDSALYFCASSVVGTSGSRYTGELFFGEGSRLTVL.

This clonotype was observed a few times. V is TRBV9 and J is TRBJ1-4, with a possible D match to TRBD1 (5 bases). CDR3 size: 14 residues. Germline CDR1 is SGDLS and CDR2 is YYNGEE. Trimming took off 5 bases at V and 7 bases at J, with 15 bases between the two ends. CDR3 residues: CASRKGLLPEKLFF. In DNA, the CDR3 is TGTGCCAGCAGGAAGGGACTTCTCCCTGAAAAACTGTTTTTT.

Turning to this clonotype: The junction and the germline gene differ at one end; a read error may be behind it. The CDR3: CSATRRGWPSF. The DNA of the CDR3 is TGCAGTGCTACCCGCCGCGGTTGGCCGAGCTTC. The V gene is TRBV20-1, the J gene TRBJ2-1, with D unclear. The CDR3 covers 11 residues. CDR1 and CDR2 from the germline V gene are DFQATT and SNEGSKA (reference sequence).

V and J are TRBV7-2 and TRBJ2-7; TRBD1 is a possible D gene (6 bases). The CDR3 extends over 15 amino acids. Per germline, CDR1 SGHTA and CDR2 FQGNSA. Deletions cut 0 bases from V and 2 bases from J, with 11 bases between. In nucleotides, the CDR3 is TGTGCCAGCAGCTTAGCCGGGACAAGGGCCTACGAGCAGTACTTC. Translation gives CASSLAGTRAYEQYF. Drawing the rest from reference TRBV7-2 and TRBJ2-7, the complete variable domain is GAGVSQSPSNKVTEKGKDVELRCDPISGHTALYWYRQSLGQGLEFLIYFQGNSAPDKSGLPSDRFSAERTGGSVSTLTIQRTQQEDSAVYLCASSLAGTRAYEQYFGPGTRLTVT.

This clonotype showed up just a few times. The chain links TRBV20-1 to TRBJ2-3; D is perhaps TRBD2 (5 bases). V was cut by 5 bases and J by 0 bases, with 15 bases left in between. Germline V gives CDR1 DFQATT, CDR2 SNEGSKA (reference sequence). This CDR3 is 15 amino acids long. The CDR3 loop reads CSARRSGGSTDTQYF. The CDR3 DNA reads as TGCAGTGCTCGTAGATCGGGCGGGAGCACAGATACGCAGTATTTT.

This clonotype has a count of ten or more. V and J are TRBV28 and TRBJ2-7; the D is unclear. Germline values: CDR1 MDHEN, CDR2 SYDVKM. Trimming shortened V by 6 bases and J by 0 bases, and 12 bases separated the two germline ends. The CDR3 loop spans 14 amino acids. The DNA of the CDR3 is TGTGCCAGCAGAACAGCGACTGACTCCTACGAGCAGTACTTC. It translates to CASRTATDSYEQYF.

In its sample, this clonotype was seen a few times. The rearrangement joins TRBV4-1 to TRBJ2-2; TRBD2 agrees at 11 bases. Germline V gene sequence: CDR1 MGHRA, CDR2 YSYEKL. The CDR3 loop spans 17 amino acids. The ends lost 0 bases at V and 5 bases at J; junction bases unmatched: 5. CDR3 in DNA: TGCGCCAGCAGCCAAGATTGGATAGCGGGAGGGACCGGGGAGCTGTTTTTT. Its translation is CASSQDWIAGGTGELFF.

The rearrangement links TRBV29-1 to TRBJ2-1; D uncertain. The CDR3 is made up of 15 amino acids. V lost 7 bases to trimming and J lost 1 base, with 17 bases between them. The V gene's germline CDR1 is SQVTM and CDR2 ANQGSEA. The CDR3 is CSAVSPGLSYNEQFF. In DNA form, the CDR3 reads TGCAGCGCGGTTAGTCCGGGTTTATCCTACAATGAGCAGTTCTTC.

The rearrangement uses TRBV12-3 or TRBV12-4 and TRBJ2-1, with TRBD2 matching over 10 bases. The CDR3 totals 14 residues. V trimming: 5 bases; J trimming: 8 bases; junction bases outside the gene matches: 6. The CDR3 region is CASSLGLALDEQFF. DNA of the CDR3: TGTGCCAGCAGTCTGGGACTAGCGCTGGATGAGCAGTTCTTC.

This clonotype was detected a few times. The V and J genes are TRBV6-1 and TRBJ2-1; no firm D call. The CDR3 consists of 13 residues. The ends were cut back, 4 bases at V and 4 bases at J, with 8 bases in the middle. CDR1 is MNHNS and CDR2 is SASEGT in the germline V gene. The CDR3 here is CASSVNRYNEQFF. CDR3 nucleotides: TGTGCCAGCAGTGTTAACAGATACAATGAGCAGTTCTTC.

This chain joins TRBV4-1 and TRBJ2-7; 9 nucleotides agree with TRBD1. V dropped 7 bases and J dropped 3; count of bases not matched to a gene: 22. This CDR3 contains 19 residues. The germline V gene encodes CDR1 MGHRA and CDR2 YSYEKL. The CDR3 region is CASTPTGGSELPGFYEQYF. The CDR3 region has the DNA TGCGCCAGCACCCCTACAGGGGGCTCGGAACTCCCTGGCTTCTACGAGCAGTACTTC.